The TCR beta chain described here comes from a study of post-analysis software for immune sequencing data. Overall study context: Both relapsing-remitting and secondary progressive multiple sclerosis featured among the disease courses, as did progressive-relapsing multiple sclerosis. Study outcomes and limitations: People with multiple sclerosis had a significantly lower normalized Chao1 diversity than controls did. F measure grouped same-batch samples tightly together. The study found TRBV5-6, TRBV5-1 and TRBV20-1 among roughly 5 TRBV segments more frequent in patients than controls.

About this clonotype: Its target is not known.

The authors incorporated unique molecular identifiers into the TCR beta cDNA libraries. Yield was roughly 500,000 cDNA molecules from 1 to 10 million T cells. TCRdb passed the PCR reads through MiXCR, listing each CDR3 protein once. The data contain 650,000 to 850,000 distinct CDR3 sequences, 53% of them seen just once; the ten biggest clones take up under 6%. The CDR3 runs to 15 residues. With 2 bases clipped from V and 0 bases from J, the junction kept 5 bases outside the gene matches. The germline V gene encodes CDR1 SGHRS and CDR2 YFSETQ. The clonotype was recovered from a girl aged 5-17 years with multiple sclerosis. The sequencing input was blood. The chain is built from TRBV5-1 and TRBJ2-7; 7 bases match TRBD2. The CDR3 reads CASSFLAVSSYEQYF. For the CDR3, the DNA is TGCGCCAGCAGCTTCCTAGCGGTGAGCTCCTACGAGCAGTACTTC.